This TCR beta chain was sequenced during a study of OX40 agonist ivuxolimab in advanced cancers. At the level of the study: Males comprised 82.7% of the group, whose mean age was around 62 years (range about 20 to 85).

Trimming removed 1 base from V and 3 bases from J, with 10 bases in between. Per germline, CDR1 SGHNT and CDR2 YYREEE (reference sequence). The CDR3 is 14 amino acids. General study results and limits: CD4+ and CD8+ T cells in blood underwent clonal expansion by week 6 at 0.1 to 3.0 mg/kg. Clonal expansion among partial responders at 0.1-3.0 mg/kg ranked near the lowest.

About this clone: The antigen remains unidentified.

Produced via immunoSEQ multiplex PCR; TCRdb's table is partial and in-frame only. The table has more than 30,000 clones, roughly three quarters seen once; the top ten hold 11%. The sequences come from CD4+ or CD8+ T cells sorted from blood, collected in a trial of the OX40 agonist ivuxolimab. The V call is TRBV5-4, the J call TRBJ1-2; D is undetermined. This sequence was found in an adult with an advanced solid tumor such as melanoma, head and neck, liver or kidney cancer. The CDR3 here is CASSLFIGDYGYTF. CDR3 nucleotides: TGTGCCAGCAGCTTGTTTATTGGGGACTATGGCTACACCTTC.